The 12 T cell receptor beta chains listed next were all sequenced from one sample in a study of CD8 T cells in ankylosing spondylitis. Findings and limits, study-wide: Ankylosing spondylitis blood appeared to be characterized by a TCR beta motif of several highly homologous variants.

These receptors have no known antigen. TCRdb recomputed calls from the 5' RACE reads with MiXCR, one row per CDR3 protein. The top ten clones hold about 0.49% of a sample with 750,000 to 850,000 distinct CDR3 sequences, 12% of them seen once. The sample taken for sequencing was blood, either unsorted or a sorted T cell fraction (not recorded which). The receptors derive from a male donor with ankylosing spondylitis.

The gene calls are TRBV3-1 and TRBJ2-1; no definite D call. Germline V gene lookup returns CDR1 LGHDT and CDR2 YNNKEL (reference sequence). V lost 1 base and J 10 bases, leaving 11 bases between the germline ends. The CDR3 length is 13 residues. Here the CDR3 reads CASSQVTLGEQFF. In DNA, the CDR3 is TGTGCCAGCAGCCAAGTTACCCTCGGGGAGCAGTTCTTC.

This clonotype was picked up one time. The chain has TRBV15 and TRBJ2-2; 10 bases map to TRBD1. Looked up from germline, CDR1 is LNHNV and CDR2 is YYDKDF (reference sequence). V was pared by 5 bases and J by 6 bases, with 15 bases of the junction left unmatched. The CDR3 is 18 residues long. The CDR3 spells CATSGKTGGEYRAGELFF. DNA of the CDR3: TGTGCCACCAGCGGGAAGACAGGGGGCGAATATCGCGCCGGGGAGCTGTTTTTT.

CDR3 sequence (DNA): TGTGCCAGCAAGGAGGGAGAGTACCATCCCACAGATACGCAGTATTTT. Protein product: CASKEGEYHPTDTQYF. This sequence joins TRBV6-2 or TRBV6-3 and TRBJ2-3, with a tentative D call TRBD2 (6 bases). Germline V lookup: CDR1 MNHEY, CDR2 SVGEGT. V lost 7 bases and J lost 2, with 19 bases in between. The CDR3 loop spans 16 amino acids.

This clonotype was counted many times. V is TRBV20-1 and J is TRBJ2-5; D remains ambiguous. The V and J ends lost 3 bases and 5 bases respectively, with 13 bases between them. The germline V gene encodes CDR1 DFQATT and CDR2 SNEGSKA (reference sequence). This CDR3 spans 13 amino acids. CDR3 residues: CSASLHSQETQYF. DNA for the CDR3: TGCAGTGCTAGTTTACACTCCCAGGAGACCCAGTACTTC.

This clonotype was detected only a few times. The chain couples TRBV20-1 to TRBJ2-2; the D is unclear. Germline CDR1 DFQATT, CDR2 SNEGSKA (reference sequence). Trimming took 5 bases from V and 5 from J, leaving 9 bases between them. The CDR3 is 12 residues long. The CDR3 is CSAPDLTGELFF. The CDR3 DNA is TGCAGTGCTCCAGACTTGACCGGGGAGCTGTTTTTT.

The table lists this clonotype with a few counts. The chain has TRBV21-1 and TRBJ2-7; TRBD2, as called in the table, went unchecked against the DNA. TRBV21-1 is deemed a pseudogene. The CDR3 spans 16 residues. Here the CDR3 reads CASTTGTYDRSYEQYF. The CDR3 DNA reads TGTGCCAGCACCACCGGGACTTATGACAGATCCTACGAGCAGTACTTC.

This clonotype was recorded a few times. The chain employs TRBV4-3 and TRBJ1-4; D is unresolved. Germline V gene lookup returns CDR1 LGHNA and CDR2 YSLEER. The length of the CDR3 is 15 residues. Trimming left V 4 bases short and J 0 bases short, with 9 bases between. The CDR3 reads CASSPSRATNEKLFF. For the CDR3, the DNA is TGCGCCAGCAGCCCGAGTAGAGCAACTAATGAAAAACTGTTTTTT.

This clonotype has only a few counts. The rearrangement joins TRBV10-3 to TRBJ2-7; TRBD1 aligns across 9 bases. Germline-derived CDR1 and CDR2 are ENHRY and SYGVKD. The CDR3 has 16 residues. V lost 6 bases and J lost 1; bases outside the gene matches: 10. CDR3 nucleotide sequence: TGTGCCATCAGGGGGCAGGGGGACAGGGTATCCTACGAGCAGTACTTC. It translates to CAIRGQGDRVSYEQYF.

Ten or more counts support this clonotype. CDR3 nucleotide sequence: TGTGCCAGCAGCACCTCGGGGGGATACAATGAGCAGTTCTTC. As protein: CASSTSGGYNEQFF. V is TRBV12-3 or TRBV12-4 and J is TRBJ2-1; 7 nucleotides match TRBD2. The V and J ends lost 6 bases and 4 bases, in that order; junction bases with no gene match: 6. CDR3 length equals 14 residues.

This chain links TRBV5-1 with TRBJ2-1; tentatively, D is TRBD1 (6 bases). CDR1 SGHRS and CDR2 YFSETQ come from the germline V gene. The CDR3 extends over 14 amino acids. Trimming removed 5 bases from V and 2 bases from J, with 11 bases in between. The CDR3: CASRWDTAYNEQFF. CDR3 in DNA: TGCGCCAGCAGGTGGGACACTGCCTACAATGAGCAGTTCTTC. Drawing the rest from reference TRBV5-1 and TRBJ2-1, the complete variable domain is KAGVTQTPRYLIKTRGQQVTLSCSPISGHRSVSWYQQTPGQGLQFLFEYFSETQRNKGNFPGRFSGRQFSNSRSEMNVSTLELGDSALYLCASRWDTAYNEQFFGPGTRLTVL.

Only a few counts were recorded for this clonotype. The V gene is TRBV5-1, the J gene TRBJ2-2; 9 bases fit TRBD2. Germline CDR1 SGHRS, CDR2 YFSETQ. The CDR3 consists of 14 residues. Trimming at V came to 3 bases and at J to 6 bases, leaving 3 bases not matched to a gene. The CDR3 DNA follows: TGCGCCAGCAGCTGGACTAGCGTCGCCGGGGAGCTGTTTTTT. Amino acids: CASSWTSVAGELFF.

The chain carries TRBV6-1 and TRBJ2-1, with 10 bases aligning to TRBD2. The CDR3 totals 15 residues. Unmatched junction bases numbered 5, after V lost 6 bases and J lost 3 bases. Germline CDR1 MNHNS, CDR2 SASEGT. CDR3 in amino acids: CASSEREGFYNEQFF. CDR3 nucleotide sequence: TGTGCCAGCAGCGAGCGGGAGGGTTTCTACAATGAGCAGTTCTTC.